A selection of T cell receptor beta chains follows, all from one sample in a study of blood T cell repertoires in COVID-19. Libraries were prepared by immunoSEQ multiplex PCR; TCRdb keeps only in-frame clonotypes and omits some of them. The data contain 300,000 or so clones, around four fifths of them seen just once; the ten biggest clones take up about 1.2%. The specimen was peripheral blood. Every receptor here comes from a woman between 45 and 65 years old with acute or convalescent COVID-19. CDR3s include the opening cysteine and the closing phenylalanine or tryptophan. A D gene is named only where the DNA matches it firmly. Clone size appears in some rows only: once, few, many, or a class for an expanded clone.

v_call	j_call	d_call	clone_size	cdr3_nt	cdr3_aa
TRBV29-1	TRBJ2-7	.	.	TGCAGCGTTGAACCGATACAGGGCCAATACTACGAGCAGTACTTC	CSVEPIQGQYYEQYF
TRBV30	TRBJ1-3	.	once	TGTGCCTGGAGTGGGGACAACTGGGAAAACACCATATATTTT	CAWSGDNWENTIYF
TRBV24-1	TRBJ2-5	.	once	TGTGCCACCAGTGATCCCTGGTCGGGGGAAGAGACCCAGTACTTC	CATSDPWSGEETQYF
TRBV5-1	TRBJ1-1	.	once	TGCGCCAGCAGCTCCGGGGGGTACACTGAAGCTTTCTTT	CASSSGGYTEAFF
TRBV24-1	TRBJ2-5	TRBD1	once	TGTGCCACCAGTGACCCGGACAGGGGACCCCAAGAGACCCAGTACTTC	CATSDPDRGPQETQYF
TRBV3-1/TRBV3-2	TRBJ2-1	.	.	TGTGCCAGCAGCCAATACGCGGGTAGTGAGCAGTTCTTC	CASSQYAGSEQFF
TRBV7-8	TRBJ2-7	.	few	TGTGCCAGCAGCCCTTCCTACGAGCAGTACTTC	CASSPSYEQYF
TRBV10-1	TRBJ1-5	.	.	TGCGCCAGTTTAGCAGGGCGTGATCAGCCCCAGCATTTT	CASLAGRDQPQHF
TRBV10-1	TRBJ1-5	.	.	TGCGCCAGCAGCGGGGAAGAGTCGAGCAGCAATCAGCCCCAGCATTTT	CASSGEESSSNQPQHF
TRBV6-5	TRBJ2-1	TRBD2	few	TGTGCCAGCGGGGGACTAGCCTACAATGAGCAGTTCTTC	CASGGLAYNEQFF
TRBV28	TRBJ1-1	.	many	TGTGCCAGCAGTTTGAGGGAGAACACTGAAGCTTTCTTT	CASSLRENTEAFF
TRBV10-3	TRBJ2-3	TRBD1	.	TGTGCCATCAGTGAGCACCGGGACAGGGACACAGATACGCAGTATTTT	CAISEHRDRDTDTQYF
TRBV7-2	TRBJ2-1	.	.	TGTGCCAGCAGCTTTGTCGCAGGGGCGGAGAATGAGCAGTTCTTC	CASSFVAGAENEQFF
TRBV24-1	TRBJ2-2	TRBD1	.	TGTGCCACCAGTGACCTACAGGGGTCCGGGGAGCTGTTTTTT	CATSDLQGSGELFF
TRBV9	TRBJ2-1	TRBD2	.	TGTGCCAGCAGCAGTAGCGGGAGGGTGTATGAGCAGTTCTTC	CASSSSGRVYEQFF
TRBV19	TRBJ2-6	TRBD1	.	TGTGCCACAGGGGGAAGGGGGGCCAACGTCCTGACTTTC	CATGGRGANVLTF
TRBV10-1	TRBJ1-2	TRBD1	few	TGCGCCAGCAGTGGGACGAGGACAGGGGATGGCTACACCTTC	CASSGTRTGDGYTF
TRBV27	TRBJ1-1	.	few	TGTGCCAGCAGTTTCCAGGAAAACACTGAAGCTTTCTTT	CASSFQENTEAFF
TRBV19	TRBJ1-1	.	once	TGTGCCAGTAGTATTACCCAGGGAACTGAAGCTTTCTTT	CASSITQGTEAFF
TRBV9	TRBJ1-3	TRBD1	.	TGTGCCAGCAGCCTGAAACAGGGGAGCTCTGGAAACACCATATATTTT	CASSLKQGSSGNTIYF
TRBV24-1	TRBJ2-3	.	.	TGTGCCACCAGTGATCCCGGGAGTTCAGATACGCAGTATTTT	CATSDPGSSDTQYF
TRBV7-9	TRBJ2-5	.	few	TGTGCCAGCAGTAAACAGGGCCAAGAGACCCAGTACTTC	CASSKQGQETQYF
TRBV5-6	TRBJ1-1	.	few	TGTGCCAGCAGCTTGGTCAGGGGCATGTACACTGAAGCTTTCTTT	CASSLVRGMYTEAFF
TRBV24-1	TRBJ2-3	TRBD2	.	TGTGCCACCAGTGATTTGACGGCCCGAGCGGGGGGGGCCGTAGATACGCAGTATTTT	CATSDLTARAGGAVDTQYF
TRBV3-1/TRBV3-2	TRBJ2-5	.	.	TGTGCCAGCAGCCAAGTTAAGGGAGTGTCCCAGTACTTC	CASSQVKGVSQYF
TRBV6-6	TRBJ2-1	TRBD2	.	TGTGCCAGCGCGCGGGGAGGGAATGAGCAGTTCTTC	CASARGGNEQFF
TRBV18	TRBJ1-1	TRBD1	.	TGTGCCAGCTCGTGGACAGGGGATAACACTGAAGCTTTCTTT	CASSWTGDNTEAFF
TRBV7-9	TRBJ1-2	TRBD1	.	TGTGCCAGCAGCTTCCAGGGGGGCCTCTATGGCTACACCTTC	CASSFQGGLYGYTF
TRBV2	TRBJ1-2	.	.	TGTGCCAGCGGACAAGCAGACTATGGCTACACCTTC	CASGQADYGYTF
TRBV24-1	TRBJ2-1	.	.	TGTGCCACCAGTGACAACAATGAGCAGTTCTTC	CATSDNNEQFF
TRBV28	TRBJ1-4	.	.	TGTGCCAGCAGTTTATTTGCCGGTGAAAAACTGTTTTTT	CASSLFAGEKLFF
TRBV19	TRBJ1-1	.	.	TGTGCCAGTAGTACCCCGGGGGGGTCCGACACTGAAGCTTTCTTT	CASSTPGGSDTEAFF
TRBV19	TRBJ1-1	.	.	TGTGCCAGTAGTTCCCTGGGGGGAGGGGCGAACACTGAAGCTTTCTTT	CASSSLGGGANTEAFF
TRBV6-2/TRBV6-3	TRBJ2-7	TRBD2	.	TGTGCCAGCAGCGGCCCAGCGGGACCCACCTCCTACGAGCAGTACTTC	CASSGPAGPTSYEQYF
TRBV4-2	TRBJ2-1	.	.	TGTGCCAGCAGCCAAGAGTACAGCTCCTACAATGAGCAGTTCTTC	CASSQEYSSYNEQFF
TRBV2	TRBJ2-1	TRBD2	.	TGTGCCAACGGACTAGCGGGATCCGACAATGAGCAGTTCTTC	CANGLAGSDNEQFF
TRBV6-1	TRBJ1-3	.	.	TGTGCCAGCAGTGATCAGGCCCTTGGTGGAAACACCATATATTTT	CASSDQALGGNTIYF
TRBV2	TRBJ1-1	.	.	TGTGCCAGCGGGTCTCCGGGGACTGAAGCTTTCTTT	CASGSPGTEAFF
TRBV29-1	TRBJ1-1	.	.	TGCAGCCACGGGGGGACAACGAACACTGAAGCTTTCTTT	CSHGGTTNTEAFF
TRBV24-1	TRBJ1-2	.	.	TGTGCCACCAGTGATTTGGGGAGTGGCTACACCTTC	CATSDLGSGYTF
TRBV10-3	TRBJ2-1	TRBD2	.	TGTGCCATCAGTGAGTCTAGCGGGAGTTTGGATGAGCAGTTCTTC	CAISESSGSLDEQFF
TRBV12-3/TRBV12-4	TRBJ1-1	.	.	TGTGCCAGCAGTCGGGAGCCCGGGATTGGAGCTTTCTTT	CASSREPGIGAFF
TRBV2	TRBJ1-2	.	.	TGTGCCAGCAGTGGTTTATCAGACAATTCCGGTGGCTACACCTTC	CASSGLSDNSGGYTF
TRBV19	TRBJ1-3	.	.	TGTGCCAGTAGCACAGGGCTTTCTGGAAACACCATATATTTT	CASSTGLSGNTIYF
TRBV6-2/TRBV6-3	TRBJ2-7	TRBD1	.	TGTGCCAGCAGTCGGACAGGGACCTCCTACGAGCAGTACTTC	CASSRTGTSYEQYF
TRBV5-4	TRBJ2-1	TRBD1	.	TGTGCCAGCAGCACCGGACAGGCTGACTACAATGAGCAGTTCTTC	CASSTGQADYNEQFF
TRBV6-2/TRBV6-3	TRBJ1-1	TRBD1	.	TGTGCCAGCAGCGTAGGGGGCTGGACGAACACTGAAGCTTTCTTT	CASSVGGWTNTEAFF
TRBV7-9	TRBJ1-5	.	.	TGTGCCAGCAGCTTAGGGGTTGAGGCTGGACAGCCCCAGCATTTT	CASSLGVEAGQPQHF
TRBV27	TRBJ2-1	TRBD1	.	TGTGCCAGCAGTTCGACCCCAACAGGGGCGCGGGTAGTTGAGCAGTTCTTC	CASSSTPTGARVVEQFF
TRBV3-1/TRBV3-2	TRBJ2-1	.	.	TGTGCCAGCAGATTCTCGGGGAGCTCCTACAATGAGCAGTTCTTC	CASRFSGSSYNEQFF
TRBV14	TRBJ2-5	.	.	TGTGCCAGCAGCCTCGCGGAGACCCAGTACTTC	CASSLAETQYF
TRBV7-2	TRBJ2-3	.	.	TGTGCCAGCAGCCCCGGAGGGGAGAAGGATACGCAGTATTTT	CASSPGGEKDTQYF
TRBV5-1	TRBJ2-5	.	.	TGCGCCAGCAGCTTGAACCCCGGTCGGGAGACCCAGTACTTC	CASSLNPGRETQYF
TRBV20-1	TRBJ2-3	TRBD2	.	TGCAGTGCTAGTATGGCGGGAGGACCCAAGGGTACGCAGTATTTT	CSASMAGGPKGTQYF
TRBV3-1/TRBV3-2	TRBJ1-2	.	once	TGTGCCAGCAGCCGCCGGGGGGAGGCTTATGGCTACACCTTC	CASSRRGEAYGYTF
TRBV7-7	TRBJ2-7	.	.	TGTGCCAGCAGCCAGGACAGTGAACACTACGAGCAGTACTTC	CASSQDSEHYEQYF
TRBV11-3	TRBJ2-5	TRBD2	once	TGTGCCAGCAGCCGAAGCGGGGGGGCTCTGGAGACCCAGTACTTC	CASSRSGGALETQYF